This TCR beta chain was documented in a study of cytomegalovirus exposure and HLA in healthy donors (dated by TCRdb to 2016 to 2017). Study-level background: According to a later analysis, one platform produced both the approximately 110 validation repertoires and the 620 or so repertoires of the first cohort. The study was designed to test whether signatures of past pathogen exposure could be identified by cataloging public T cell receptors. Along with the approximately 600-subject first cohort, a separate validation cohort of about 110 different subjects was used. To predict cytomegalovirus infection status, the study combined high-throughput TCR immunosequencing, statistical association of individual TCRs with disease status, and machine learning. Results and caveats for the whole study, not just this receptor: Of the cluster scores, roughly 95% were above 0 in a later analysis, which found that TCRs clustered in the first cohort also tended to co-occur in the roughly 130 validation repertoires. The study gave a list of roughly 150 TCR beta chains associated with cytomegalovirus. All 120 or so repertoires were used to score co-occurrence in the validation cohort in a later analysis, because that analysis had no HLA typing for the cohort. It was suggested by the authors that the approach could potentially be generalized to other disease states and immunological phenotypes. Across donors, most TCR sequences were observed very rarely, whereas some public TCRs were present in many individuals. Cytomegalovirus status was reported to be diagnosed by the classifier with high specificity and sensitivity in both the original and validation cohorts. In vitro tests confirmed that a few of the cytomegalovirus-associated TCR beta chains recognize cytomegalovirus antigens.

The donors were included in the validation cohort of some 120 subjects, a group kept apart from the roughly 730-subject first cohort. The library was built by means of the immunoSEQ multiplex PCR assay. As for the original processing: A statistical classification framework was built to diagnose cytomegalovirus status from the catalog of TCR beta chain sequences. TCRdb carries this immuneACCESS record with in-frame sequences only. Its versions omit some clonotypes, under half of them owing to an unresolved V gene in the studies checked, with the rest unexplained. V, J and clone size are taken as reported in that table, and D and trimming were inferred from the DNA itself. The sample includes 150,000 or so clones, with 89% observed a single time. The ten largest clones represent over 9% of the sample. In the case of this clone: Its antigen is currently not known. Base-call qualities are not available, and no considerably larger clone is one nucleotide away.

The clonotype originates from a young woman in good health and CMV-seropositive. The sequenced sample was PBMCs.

The CDR3 loop reads CASSRLAGGTDTQYF. The DNA sequence is as follows: TGCGCCAGCAGCCGACTAGCGGGGGGCACAGATACGCAGTATTTT. The chain couples TRBV10-2 to TRBJ2-3; the central 12 bases match TRBD2. The germline V gene supplies CDR1 WSHSY and CDR2 SAAADI. Here V drops 6 bases and J drops 1 base, and the junction holds 2 bases not matched to any gene. Spanning cysteine to phenylalanine, the CDR3 consists of 15 amino acids. Only CDR3 DNA is held: 45 bases, read in frame from base 1.